These T cell receptor beta chains were read from a single sample in a study of PD-L1 blockade in urothelial cancer. The assay was immunoSEQ multiplex PCR, and TCRdb's table has in-frame clones only and misses some. The sample has about 130,000 clones; about 81% are singletons. This specimen was PBMCs, taken around atezolizumab (anti-PD-L1) treatment. These receptors were obtained from a man aged 50-60 years with urothelial cancer. CDR3s include the opening cysteine and the closing phenylalanine or tryptophan. Each record gives: J gene, V gene, D gene, clone size, CDR3 DNA, CDR3 protein. D genes are given only for firm matches. Where a row states a size, it is once, few, many or the class of an expanded clone; other rows omit it.

>TRBJ2-4|TRBV5-6|-|-
TGTGCCAGCAGCTTGGCCGGGTCAGGGGTCAAAAACATTCAGTACTTC
CASSLAGSGVKNIQYF
>TRBJ2-1|TRBV9|-|-
TGTGCCAGCAGCGCGTTCCCGCGGGGCAATGAGCAGTTCTTC
CASSAFPRGNEQFF
>TRBJ2-1|TRBV5-6|TRBD1|few
TGTGCCAGCAGCTCGTCAGACCGGGACAGGGCTTGGAATGAGCAGTTCTTC
CASSSSDRDRAWNEQFF
>TRBJ2-7|TRBV7-9|-|once
TGTGCCAGCAGCTTAGGAAGGGGCGAGCAGTACTTC
CASSLGRGEQYF
>TRBJ2-3|TRBV19|-|once
TGTGCCAGTAGTCGGACAGTAATGGGCGGAGATACGCAGTATTTT
CASSRTVMGGDTQYF
>TRBJ1-3|TRBV30|TRBD1|-
TGTGCCTGGAGTCAGGGGGCGGCGGGAAACACCATATATTTT
CAWSQGAAGNTIYF
>TRBJ1-4|TRBV5-1|TRBD1|-
TGCGCCAGCAGCCTGACAGGGGGCGCGGGAAAACTGTTTTTT
CASSLTGGAGKLFF
>TRBJ2-7|TRBV4-2|TRBD2|-
TGTGCCAGCAGCCAAGGGACTAGCGGGAGAGAGCAGTACTTC
CASSQGTSGREQYF
>TRBJ2-5|TRBV5-4|TRBD2|few
TGTGCCAGCAGCTTGGGGCCCCTAGCGGGAGGGTTCCAAGAGACCCAGTACTTC
CASSLGPLAGGFQETQYF
>TRBJ1-4|TRBV28|-|-
TGTGCCAGCAGTTTTGGGTCAGGGGCTATGGAAAAACTGTTTTTT
CASSFGSGAMEKLFF
>TRBJ2-7|TRBV27|TRBD2|once
TGTGCCAGCAGCCGAAGCGGGAGTTTTTACGAGCAGTACTTC
CASSRSGSFYEQYF
>TRBJ2-2|TRBV5-6|TRBD1|-
TGTGCCAGCAGCTTCTTAGGGGGCGGCACCGGGGAGCTGTTTTTT
CASSFLGGGTGELFF
>TRBJ2-1|TRBV5-1|TRBD1|-
TGCGCCAGCAGCTTGTCTGCCGGGACAGGGTTCAATGAGCAGTTCTTC
CASSLSAGTGFNEQFF
>TRBJ2-7|TRBV28|-|-
TGTGCCAGCAGCCTCAAGGCTGGAGACGACTACGAGCAGTACTTC
CASSLKAGDDYEQYF
>TRBJ2-1|TRBV19|TRBD2|once
TGTGCCAGTAGTAGCGGGAGGGACTACAATGAGCAGTTCTTC
CASSSGRDYNEQFF
>TRBJ2-1|TRBV5-1|TRBD2|-
TGCGCCAGCAGCTTGGGACTAGCGGGAGTAGATGAGCAGTTCTTC
CASSLGLAGVDEQFF
>TRBJ2-3|TRBV27|-|-
TGTGCCAGCGGGGGCGGCTTAGCGAGTGCGCAGTATTTT
CASGGGLASAQYF
>TRBJ2-1|TRBV30|TRBD2|-
TGTGCCTGGAGTCCGTTAGCGGGGCTGGACCGTGAGCAGTTCTTC
CAWSPLAGLDREQFF
>TRBJ2-7|TRBV10-3|TRBD2|-
TGTGCCATAGGGACTAGCGGGAGGGGGTACGAGCAGTACTTC
CAIGTSGRGYEQYF
>TRBJ1-1|TRBV7-9|-|-
TGTGCCAGCAGGTTGTTGGGGGCGCAAGCAGCTTTCTTT
CASRLLGAQAAFF
>TRBJ2-3|TRBV7-6|TRBD2|-
TGTGCCAGCAGCTCCGCGGCAGGTACTAGCGGGCCAAGCACAGATACGCAGTATTTT
CASSSAAGTSGPSTDTQYF
>TRBJ2-5|TRBV5-4|-|-
TGTGCCAGCAGCTTGGCTGGGGGGGAGACCCAGTACTTC
CASSLAGGETQYF
>TRBJ2-7|TRBV6-6|-|-
TGTGCCAGCGGCCAAACAGGGAGCTCCTACGAGCAGTACTTC
CASGQTGSSYEQYF
>TRBJ2-7|TRBV10-2|-|few
TGCGCCAGCAGCCCCCGAGGCTACGAGCAGTACTTC
CASSPRGYEQYF
>TRBJ2-1|TRBV9|-|few
TGTGCCAGCAGCCCCGGACTTTCCTACAATGAGCAGTTCTTC
CASSPGLSYNEQFF
>TRBJ2-1|TRBV9|-|-
TGTGCCAGCAGCGGCGGAGTCCCTTCCTACAATGAGCAGTTCTTC
CASSGGVPSYNEQFF
>TRBJ2-1|TRBV19|TRBD2|-
TGTGCCAGTAGTCGAATAGCGGGAGTGAGAGGGTACAATGAGCAGTTCTTC
CASSRIAGVRGYNEQFF
>TRBJ1-1|TRBV19|-|-
TGTGCCAGTAGGGTCAGGGCGAACTCAGACACTGAAGCTTTCTTT
CASRVRANSDTEAFF
>TRBJ2-2|TRBV11-2|-|-
TGTGCCAGCAGCTTAGGGGCAGGGGCAGAGGGCGGGGAGCTGTTTTTT
CASSLGAGAEGGELFF
>TRBJ2-7|TRBV19|TRBD1|-
TGTGCCAGTAGCCGGACAGGGATCTACGAGCAGTACTTC
CASSRTGIYEQYF
>TRBJ2-5|TRBV7-8|-|-
TGTGCCAGCAGATCCCTCAGGTTCGGGATTGGAGAGACCCAGTACTTC
CASRSLRFGIGETQYF
>TRBJ2-1|TRBV30|TRBD2|-
TGTGCCTGGAGTGTTGGCGGGAGTTCCTCCGAGCAGTTCTTC
CAWSVGGSSSEQFF
>TRBJ2-2|TRBV29-1|-|-
TGCAGCGCTGGGGGAGGCACCGGGGAGCTGTTTTTT
CSAGGGTGELFF
>TRBJ1-4|TRBV19|TRBD1|few
TGTGCCAGTAGTCAGCCGGGACAGCTAAATGAAAAACTGTTTTTT
CASSQPGQLNEKLFF
>TRBJ1-2|TRBV6-4|-|once
TGTGCCAGCCGGCCGAGCCGGGGCTATGGCTACACCTTC
CASRPSRGYGYTF
>TRBJ1-3|TRBV7-8|TRBD1|-
TGTGCCAGCAGCAGGACAGGGCCTCCAAACACCATATATTTT
CASSRTGPPNTIYF
>TRBJ1-6|TRBV13|-|-
TGTGCCAGCAGCTCGCGGACGGGAAATTCACCCCTCCACTTT
CASSSRTGNSPLHF
>TRBJ1-5|TRBV30|TRBD1|-
TGTGCCTGGAGTTCGGGACAGGGGATCAATCAGCCCCAGCATTTT
CAWSSGQGINQPQHF
>TRBJ2-4|TRBV7-3|-|-
TGTGCCAGCAGCTTAGGCCTTGAAGACATTCAGTACTTC
CASSLGLEDIQYF
>TRBJ2-1|TRBV19|TRBD2|-
TGTGCCAGTAGTTTCTCCGGAGCGGGAGGGGCTAATGAGCAGTTCTTC
CASSFSGAGGANEQFF
>TRBJ2-7|TRBV5-5|-|-
TGTGCCAGCAGCCTAGCTTATCCCTACGAGCAGTACTTC
CASSLAYPYEQYF
>TRBJ1-2|TRBV5-1|-|-
TGCGCCAGCAGCTTGGAAGGGGCAAGTGGCTACACCTTC
CASSLEGASGYTF
>TRBJ2-7|TRBV2|TRBD1|-
TGTGCCAGCAGTGATGACAGGGGGCAGGTGAGCGAGCAGTACTTC
CASSDDRGQVSEQYF
>TRBJ2-3|TRBV6-1|-|-
TGTGCCAGCATCGTCGCGAACACAGATACGCAGTATTTT
CASIVANTDTQYF
>TRBJ1-4|TRBV6-6|-|-
TGTGCCAGCAGTGCCAGGGTGGGTAGTGAAAAACTGTTTTTT
CASSARVGSEKLFF
>TRBJ1-2|TRBV6-5|TRBD1|-
TGTGCCAGCAGTTACACTTACGGACAGGGGTATGGCTACACCTTC
CASSYTYGQGYGYTF